This note documents a single T cell receptor (beta chain) sequence. Its antigen has not been determined. The junction and the germline gene differ at one end; a read error may be behind it. Libraries of naive CD8 T cells were generated from about 20,000 to 1,000,000 sorted cells, with 10%, 30% or 50% of the purified RNA used. Naive CD8 T cells were FACS-sorted as CD8+CD4-CCR7+CD45RA+ on a BD FACSAria II into RLT Plus buffer. Detection sensitivity was tested by spiking Jurkat RNA equal to 9 to 10 TCR copies' worth into samples containing roughly 18,000-1,000,000 naive CD8 T cells. CD8 T cells were enriched with RosetteSep CD8+ T Cell Enrichment Cocktail and Ficoll-Paque, followed by ACK red cell lysis. This sample is drawn from a study of molecular identifiers for immune sequencing clone quantification (dated 2018 in TCRdb). At the level of the whole study: For a replicate experiment, the RNA from either 20,000 or 100,000 naive CD8 T cells was divided into five aliquots, and four of those aliquots went on to sequencing. CD8 T cells were used in a methods study to benchmark molecular-identifier clustering-based TCR repertoire sequencing (MIDCIRS) and TCR RNA copy counting. What the research found in general, with its limitations: When barcode sub-clustering was left out, chimeric consensus sequences inflated TCR diversity, with chimeras reaching as high as 47%. The naive libraries included spiked-in Jurkat TCR RNA (about ten copies' worth), and this Jurkat TCR RNA is not part of the donor repertoire. Clones above 20 RNA copies held over 99% of molecules in CMV-specific effector cells but under 1% in naive cells. Modeling indicated approximately 3 TCR RNA copies recovered per cell, compared with approximately 10 by digital PCR, which implies a capture efficiency of 25% to 35%. Highly expanded clone sizes could be underestimated if identical TCR molecules share a barcode. Even against a background of 800,000 to 1,000,000 naive CD8 T cells, spiked-in Jurkat TCR RNA amounting to a single cell's worth was reported to be detectable.

The library was obtained by PCR. The sequencer listed for this sample is Illumina HiSeq 4000. Bulk TCR libraries were generated as previously described, with the TCR primers listed in Table S5 used. Total RNA was purified with the Qiagen AllPrep DNA/RNA kit. Reads from multiple sequencing runs of the same library were pooled before analysis. In the original analysis: Only reads with exact TCR constant sequence were kept, trimmed to 150 nt, and grouped by their 12-nt molecular barcodes. Reads inside each barcode group were sub-clustered using a 15% Levenshtein threshold, and a quality-weighted consensus sequence was constructed for each RNA molecule. Non-functional sequences were removed, as were lower-count sequences one edit away from another. On the basis of fitting two negative binomial distributions, barcode sub-clusters with fewer than 20% of the maximum read count were discarded. The raw public reads went through TCRdb reprocessing: fastp at Q25, MiXCR clone calling, in-frame beta chains kept. CDR3 protein duplicates are merged, each entry listing the most common genes and DNA. These V and J calls are TCRdb output, not the study's own analysis. This sample gives about 640,000 distinct CDR3 sequences in total; 15% to 20% of them show up just once. The ten most abundant clones make up 0.75% to 0.95% of the sample.

Sequenced input: naive CD8+ T cells from blood, with Jurkat cell RNA spiked in. The cell subset or site label of this sample denotes: FACS-sorted CD8+CD4-CCR7+CD45RA+ naive T cells. The clonotype comes from a human donor in good health. Some libraries in this study had Jurkat cell RNA spiked in.

The CDR3 is CAWSPGTSGSNEQSF. The base sequence is TGTGCCTGGAGCCCCGGGACTAGCGGATCCAATGAGCAGTCCTTC. Rearrangement joined TRBV30 to TRBJ2-1; 11 junctional bases match TRBD2. The CDR1 and CDR2 encoded by the germline V gene (reference sequence) are GTSNPN and SVGIG. From its cysteine to its phenylalanine, the CDR3 spans 15 amino acids. Only CDR3 DNA is held: 45 bases, read in frame from base 1.